This T cell receptor (beta chain) stems from a study (dated by TCRdb to about 2016). On this clonotype itself: No antigen is known for it. Germline and junction disagree at one end, which may indicate a read error.

Based on the germline V gene, the CDR1 and CDR2 sequences are MGHRA and YSYEKL. Including cysteine and phenylalanine, the CDR3 has 14 amino acids. The kept DNA is CDR3 alone, 42 bases in frame from the first base. Library construction relied on RT-PCR. Instrument used: Illumina MiSeq. TCRdb cleaned the public reads at Q25 with fastp, built clones with MiXCR and kept in-frame beta chains. Records with the same CDR3 protein are collapsed into one entry carrying the most frequent genes and DNA. This sample lists more than 550,000 distinct CDR3 sequences; 14% were detected once. Of the sample, just over 3.5% is held by the ten largest clones.

The clonotype was recovered from a female donor in good health, serving as a healthy control. Specimen: memory CD4+ T cells from blood. This chain is built from TRBV4-1 and TRBJ1-1, with TRBD1 identical over 7 junction bases. The CDR3: CASSPGQQAGEALF. Read as DNA, the sequence is TGCGCCAGCAGCCCGGGACAGCAGGCCGGTGAAGCTTTATTT.